The 8 T cell receptor beta chains reported below all come from one sample, sequenced in a study of OX40 agonist ivuxolimab in advanced cancers. Here immunoSEQ multiplex PCR was the method, and the copy in TCRdb shows in-frame clones only, minus some. The sample has tens of thousands of clones; over 80% are singletons. The sequencing here drew on CD4+ or CD8+ T cells sorted from blood, taken in a trial of the OX40 agonist ivuxolimab. The receptors were gathered from an adult with an advanced solid tumor such as melanoma, head and neck, liver or kidney cancer.

The J gene is TRBJ1-1, the V gene TRBV19; TRBD1 is a possible D gene (6 bases). CDR1 LNHDA and CDR2 SQIVND come from the germline V gene (reference sequence). The CDR3 length is 14 residues. Deletions cut 4 bases from V and 5 bases from J, with 14 bases between. The DNA for the CDR3 is TGTGCCAGTAGTAAAATTTCCACAGGGACTGAAGCTTTCTTT. It specifies CASSKISTGTEAFF.

This chain's CDR3 is CASSLVKGDEFF. The CDR3 DNA sequence: TGTGCCAGCAGCCTCGTGAAGGGGGATGAGTTCTTC. This chain joins TRBV7-9 and TRBJ2-1; a weak D match, TRBD1 (6 bases). Trimming stripped 5 bases from V and 14 bases from J, with 16 bases between. Germline V gene data show CDR1 as SEHNR and CDR2 as FQNEAQ (reference sequence). The CDR3 is made up of 12 amino acids.

Details on this clone: A much larger clone differs from this one at a single base, so this may be a read error. V is TRBV7-8 and J is TRBJ2-1; no clear D. The CDR3 has 11 residues. Germline assignment: CDR1 SGHVS and CDR2 FQNEAQ. Trimming pared 3 bases from V and 3 bases from J, leaving 0 bases between. CDR3 residues: CASSFYNEQFF. CDR3 DNA sequence: TGTGCCAGCAGCTTCTACAATGAGCAGTTCTTC.

A few counts support this clone. The chain joins TRBV6-7 to TRBJ2-7, with D unclear. TRBV6-7 counts as an open reading frame of uncertain function. Trimming pared 10 bases from V and 6 bases from J, leaving 13 bases between. The CDR3 is made up of 11 amino acids. CDR3 bases: TGTGCCACGAACATATCGGGCGAGCAGTACTTC. It codes for CATNISGEQYF.

In DNA, the CDR3 is TGTGCCAGTAGTCCCCGGAGGAGCGGAATCACAGATACGCAGTATTTT. Translation gives CASSPRRSGITDTQYF. The chain links TRBV19 to TRBJ2-3, with D tentatively TRBD2 (5 bases). The CDR3 has 16 residues. The germline V gene has CDR1 LNHDA and CDR2 SQIVND (reference sequence). V lost 5 bases and J 2 bases, leaving 17 bases between the germline ends. Using reference TRBV19 and TRBJ2-3 for the parts outside the CDR3, the full variable domain is DGGITQSPKYLFRKEGQNVTLSCEQNLNHDAMYWYRQDPGQGLRLIYYSQIVNDFQKGDIAEGYSVSREKKESFPLTVTSAQKNPTAFYLCASSPRRSGITDTQYFGPGTRLTVL.

This clone was observed once. This chain joins TRBV5-6 and TRBJ1-4; D remains unclear. Germline-derived CDR1 and CDR2 are SGHDT and YYEEEE. The CDR3 spans 15 residues. V gave up 4 bases and J gave up 0 bases, with 10 bases separating them. CDR3 sequence: CASSRFATTNEKLFF. CDR3 DNA: TGTGCCAGCAGCCGCTTTGCCACAACTAATGAAAAACTGTTTTTT.

The chain employs TRBV2 and TRBJ2-3, with D uncertain. This CDR3 has 15 amino acids. V was shortened by 2 bases and J by 3 bases, with 12 bases between the two germline ends. Looked up from germline, CDR1 is SNHLY and CDR2 is FYNNEI. The CDR3 bases are TGTGCCAGCAGTGAACGATGGCGGCAGACAGATACGCAGTATTTT. It codes for CASSERWRQTDTQYF.

V is TRBV6-5 and J is TRBJ1-1; 8 bases match TRBD1. The junction had 3 bases not matched to a gene; V was cut back by 2 bases and J by 1 base. The CDR3 sequence is 15 residues long. Germline V gene data show CDR1 as MNHEY and CDR2 as SVGAGI. The CDR3: CASSYPGTGNTEAFF. The CDR3 nucleotides read TGTGCCAGCAGTTACCCCGGGACAGGGAACACTGAAGCTTTCTTT.